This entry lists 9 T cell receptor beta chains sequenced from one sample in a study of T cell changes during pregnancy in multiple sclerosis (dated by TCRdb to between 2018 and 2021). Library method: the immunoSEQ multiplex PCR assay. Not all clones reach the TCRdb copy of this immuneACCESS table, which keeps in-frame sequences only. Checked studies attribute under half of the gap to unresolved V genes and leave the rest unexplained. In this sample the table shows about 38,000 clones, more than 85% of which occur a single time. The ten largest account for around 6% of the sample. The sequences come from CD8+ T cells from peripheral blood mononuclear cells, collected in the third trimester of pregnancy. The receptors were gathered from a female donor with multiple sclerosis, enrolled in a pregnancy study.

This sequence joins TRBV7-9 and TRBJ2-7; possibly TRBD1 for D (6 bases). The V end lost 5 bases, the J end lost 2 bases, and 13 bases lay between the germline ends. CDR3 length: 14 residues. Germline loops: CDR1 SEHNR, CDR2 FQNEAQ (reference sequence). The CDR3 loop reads CASSSPRGPYEQYF. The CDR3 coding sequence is TGTGCCAGCAGCAGCCCCAGGGGCCCCTACGAGCAGTACTTC.

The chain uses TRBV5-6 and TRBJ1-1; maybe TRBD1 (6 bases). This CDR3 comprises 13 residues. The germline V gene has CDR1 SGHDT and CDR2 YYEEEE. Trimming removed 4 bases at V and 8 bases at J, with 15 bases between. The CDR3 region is CASSPNPQGEAFF. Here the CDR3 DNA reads TGTGCCAGCAGCCCCAATCCCCAGGGGGAAGCTTTCTTT.

The CDR3 sequence is CATQWRDTGELFF. In DNA form, the CDR3 reads TGTGCCACCCAATGGAGGGACACCGGGGAGCTGTTTTTT. The chain is built from TRBV19 and TRBJ2-2; tentatively, D is TRBD2 (6 bases). Per germline, CDR1 LNHDA and CDR2 SQIVND (reference sequence). Trimming left V 10 bases short and J 3 bases short, with 12 bases between. The CDR3 loop spans 13 amino acids.

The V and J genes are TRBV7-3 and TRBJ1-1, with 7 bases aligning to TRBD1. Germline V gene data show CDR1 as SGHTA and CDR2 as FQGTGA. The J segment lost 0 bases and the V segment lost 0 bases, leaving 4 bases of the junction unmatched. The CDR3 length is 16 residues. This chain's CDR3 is CASSLTGGGLNTEAFF. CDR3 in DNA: TGTGCCAGCAGCTTAACAGGGGGCGGGTTGAACACTGAAGCTTTCTTT.

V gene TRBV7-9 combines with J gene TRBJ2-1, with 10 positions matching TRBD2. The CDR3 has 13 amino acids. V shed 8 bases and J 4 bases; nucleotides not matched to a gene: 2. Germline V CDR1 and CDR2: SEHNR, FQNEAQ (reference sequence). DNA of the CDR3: TGTGCCAGCCGAGCGGGAGGGTACAATGAGCAGTTCTTC. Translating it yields CASRAGGYNEQFF. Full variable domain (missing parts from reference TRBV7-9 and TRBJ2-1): DTGVSQNPRHKITKRGQNVTFRCDPISEHNRLYWYRQTLGQGPEFLTYFQNEAQLEKSRLLSDRFSAERPKGSFSTLEIQRTEQGDSAMYLCASRAGGYNEQFFGPGTRLTVL.

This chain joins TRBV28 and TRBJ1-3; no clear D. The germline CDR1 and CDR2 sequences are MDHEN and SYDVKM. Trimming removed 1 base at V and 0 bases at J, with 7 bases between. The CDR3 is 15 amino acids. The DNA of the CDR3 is TGTGCCAGCAGTTTATTTCCCGGCTCTGGAAACACCATATATTTT. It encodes CASSLFPGSGNTIYF.

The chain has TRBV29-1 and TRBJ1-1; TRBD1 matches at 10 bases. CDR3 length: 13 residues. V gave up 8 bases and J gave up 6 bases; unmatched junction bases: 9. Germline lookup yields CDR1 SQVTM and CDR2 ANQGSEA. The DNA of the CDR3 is TGCAGCATACGGGACAGGGGCGGTTCTGAAGCTTTCTTT. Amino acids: CSIRDRGGSEAFF.

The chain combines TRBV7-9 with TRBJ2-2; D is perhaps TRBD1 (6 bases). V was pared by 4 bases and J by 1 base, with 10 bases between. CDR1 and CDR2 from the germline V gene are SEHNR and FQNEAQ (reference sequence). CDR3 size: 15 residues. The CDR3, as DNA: TGTGCCAGCAGCTCCGGGACACTGAACACCGGGGAGCTGTTTTTT. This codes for CASSSGTLNTGELFF.

CDR3 region: CAISLTGGDYEQYF. The CDR3 region has the DNA TGTGCCATCAGCCTTACGGGGGGAGACTACGAGCAGTACTTC. J is TRBJ2-7 and V is TRBV10-3; 7 bases line up with TRBD2. The CDR3 is made up of 14 amino acids. V was clipped by 6 bases and J by 3 bases; unmatched bases: 8. The germline V gene has CDR1 ENHRY and CDR2 SYGVKD.